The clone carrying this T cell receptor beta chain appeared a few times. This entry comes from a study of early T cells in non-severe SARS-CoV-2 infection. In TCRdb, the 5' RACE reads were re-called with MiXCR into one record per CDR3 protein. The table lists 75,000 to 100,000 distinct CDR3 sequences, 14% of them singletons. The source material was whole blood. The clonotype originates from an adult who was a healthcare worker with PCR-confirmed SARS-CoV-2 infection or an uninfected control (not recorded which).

CDR3 loop: CASSGTLPPSAEAFF. CDR3 nucleotide sequence: TGTGCCAGCAGCGGGACTCTCCCTCCGAGCGCTGAAGCTTTCTTT. The chain joins TRBV12-3 or TRBV12-4 to TRBJ1-1, with D perhaps TRBD1 (5 bases). The CDR3 length is 15 residues. Trimming took 6 bases from V and 6 from J, leaving 20 bases between them.